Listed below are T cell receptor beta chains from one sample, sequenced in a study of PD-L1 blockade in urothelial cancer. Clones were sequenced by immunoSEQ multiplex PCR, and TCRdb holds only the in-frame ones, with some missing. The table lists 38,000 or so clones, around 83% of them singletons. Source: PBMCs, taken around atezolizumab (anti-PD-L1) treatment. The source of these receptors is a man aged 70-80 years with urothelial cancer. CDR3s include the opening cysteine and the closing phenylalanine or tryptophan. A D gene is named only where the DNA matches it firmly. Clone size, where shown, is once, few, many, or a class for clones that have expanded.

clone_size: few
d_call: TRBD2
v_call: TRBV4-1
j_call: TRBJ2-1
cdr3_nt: TGCGCCAGCAGCCGAACCCCTAGCGGCCCGACCTACAATGAGCAGTTCTTC
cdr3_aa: CASSRTPSGPTYNEQFF

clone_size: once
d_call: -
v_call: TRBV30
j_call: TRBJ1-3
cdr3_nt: TGTGCCTGGACGAGCGGGGGGAGCTTCGGAAACACCATATATTTT
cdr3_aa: CAWTSGGSFGNTIYF

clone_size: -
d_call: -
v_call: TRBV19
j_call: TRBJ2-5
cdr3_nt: TGTGCCAGTAGTTCGAGCCCTCTTGAGACCCAGTACTTC
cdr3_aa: CASSSSPLETQYF

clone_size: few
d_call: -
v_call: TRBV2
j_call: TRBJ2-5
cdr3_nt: TGTGCCAGCAGCCTAAACCAAGAGACCCAGTACTTC
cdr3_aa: CASSLNQETQYF

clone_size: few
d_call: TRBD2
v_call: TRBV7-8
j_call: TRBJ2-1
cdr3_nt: TGTGCCAGCAGCGTTAGCGGGACCTACAATGAGCAGTTCTTC
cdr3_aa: CASSVSGTYNEQFF

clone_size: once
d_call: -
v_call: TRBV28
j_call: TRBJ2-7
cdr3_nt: TGTGCCAGCAACCAACAGGACCTATACTACGAGCAGTACTTC
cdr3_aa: CASNQQDLYYEQYF

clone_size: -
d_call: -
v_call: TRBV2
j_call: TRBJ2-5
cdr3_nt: TGTGCCAGCAGTGAGCTTGGACACCCAAAAGAGACCCAGTACTTC
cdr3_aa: CASSELGHPKETQYF

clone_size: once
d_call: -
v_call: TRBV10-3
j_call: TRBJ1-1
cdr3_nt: TGTGCCATCAGTGAGGGGGGGGCGCGTGGGTACACTGAAGCTTTCTTT
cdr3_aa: CAISEGGARGYTEAFF

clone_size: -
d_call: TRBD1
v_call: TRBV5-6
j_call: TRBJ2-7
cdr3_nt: TGTGCCAGCAGCGTGACAGGGTTTCAAGAGCAGTACTTC
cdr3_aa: CASSVTGFQEQYF

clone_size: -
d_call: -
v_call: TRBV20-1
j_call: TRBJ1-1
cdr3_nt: TGCAGTGTGGACACAGACACTGAAGCTTTCTTT
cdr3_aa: CSVDTDTEAFF

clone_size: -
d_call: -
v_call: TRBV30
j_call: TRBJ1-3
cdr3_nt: TGTGCATTTACCGGAGCCAACGGAAACACCATATATTTT
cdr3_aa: CAFTGANGNTIYF

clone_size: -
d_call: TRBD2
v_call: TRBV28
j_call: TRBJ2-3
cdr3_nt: TGTGCCAGCAGTTTCTCGCTAGCGGGGGACACAGATACGCAGTATTTT
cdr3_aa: CASSFSLAGDTDTQYF

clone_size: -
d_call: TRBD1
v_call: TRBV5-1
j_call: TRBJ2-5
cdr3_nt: TGCGCCAATGGGAAGGGGGCTGGAGAGACCCAGTACTTC
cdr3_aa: CANGKGAGETQYF

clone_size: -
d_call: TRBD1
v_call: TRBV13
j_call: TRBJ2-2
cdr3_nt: TGTGCCAGCAGGTTGATAGGGACAGCGAACACCGGGGAGCTGTTTTTT
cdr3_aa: CASRLIGTANTGELFF

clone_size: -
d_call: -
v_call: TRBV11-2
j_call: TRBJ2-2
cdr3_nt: TGTGCCAGCAGCTTAGACGGAGTGAACACCGGGGAGCTGTTTTTT
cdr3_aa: CASSLDGVNTGELFF

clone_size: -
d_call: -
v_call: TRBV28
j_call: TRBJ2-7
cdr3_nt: TGTGCCAGCAGTTCCCCCGGGAAGAACTCTCCCTACGAGCAGTACTTC
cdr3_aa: CASSSPGKNSPYEQYF